These 27 T cell receptor beta chains were all obtained from the same sample, sequenced in a study of cytomegalovirus exposure and HLA in healthy donors. Amplification used 60 Vbeta primers and 13 Jbeta primers. TCRdb keeps only in-frame clones here, not all; method: immunoSEQ multiplex PCR. The data hold some 83,000 clones, with about 69% observed a single time. The sample was PBMCs. These receptors came from a man aged 55 to 70 in good health and CMV-seronegative.

The CDR3, as DNA: TGTGCCAGCAGCTTCGCGAGTGGGAACACTGAAGCTTTCTTT. Its protein is CASSFASGNTEAFF. This chain uses TRBV5-5 with TRBJ1-1; no clear D. The CDR3 is 14 amino acids. Germline V CDR1 and CDR2: SGHKS, YYEKEE (reference sequence). With 2 bases removed from V and 1 base from J, the gap between germline ends came to 9 bases.

The sample holds one count of this clone. CDR3 nucleotide sequence: TGTGCCAGCAGCGCCCGGACAGGAAGAAATGAAAAACTGTTTTTT. Translating it yields CASSARTGRNEKLFF. The rearrangement joins TRBV2 to TRBJ1-4, with 7 nucleotides matching TRBD1. This CDR3 region has 15 residues. V lost 6 bases and J lost 5; bases outside the gene matches: 9. Germline V CDR1 and CDR2: SNHLY, FYNNEI.

The chain employs TRBV30 and TRBJ2-7; 9 bases match TRBD1. CDR1 and CDR2 (germline): GTSNPN, SVGIG (reference sequence). The J segment lost 4 bases and the V segment lost 5 bases, leaving 6 bases of the junction unmatched. This CDR3 has 13 amino acids. The CDR3: CAWSRDRVYEQYF. The CDR3 DNA reads TGTGCCTGGTCCCGGGACAGGGTGTACGAGCAGTACTTC.

This clone was picked up one time. This chain connects TRBV7-9 to TRBJ1-5; 9 positions agree with TRBD1. V shed 5 bases and J 1 base; nucleotides not matched to a gene: 3. The CDR3 is 15 amino acids. The V gene's germline CDR1 is SEHNR and CDR2 FQNEAQ (reference sequence). The CDR3 loop reads CASSEGQGSNQPQHF. DNA of the CDR3: TGTGCCAGCAGCGAAGGACAGGGGAGCAATCAGCCCCAGCATTTT.

The genes are TRBV5-8 and TRBJ2-2, with D possibly TRBD1 on 6 matching bases. The length of the CDR3 is 17 residues. The germline V gene encodes CDR1 SGHTS and CDR2 YDEGEE. Deletions cut 1 base from V and 0 bases from J, with 13 bases between. The DNA for the CDR3 is TGTGCCAGCAGCTTGCCCGTCGGGACATCGAACACCGGGGAGCTGTTTTTT. It encodes CASSLPVGTSNTGELFF.

This clone appeared many times. The CDR3 DNA reads TGTGCCAGCAGTGAAGGGGGCCTCTCTGGAAACACCATATATTTT. Translating gives CASSEGGLSGNTIYF. The rearrangement links TRBV6-1 to TRBJ1-3; a possible D gene is TRBD1 (5 bases). The length of the CDR3 is 15 residues. Germline V gives CDR1 MNHNS, CDR2 SASEGT. Trimming took 1 base from V and 0 from J, leaving 7 bases between them.

The V and J genes are TRBV5-6 and TRBJ2-5; possibly TRBD2 for D (5 bases). Germline V gene sequence: CDR1 SGHDT, CDR2 YYEEEE. There are 13 residues in the CDR3. V shed 3 bases and J shed 2 bases, with 8 bases lying between them. In nucleotides, the CDR3 is TGTGCCAGCAGCTACGGGATACAAGAGACCCAGTACTTC. It is translated as CASSYGIQETQYF. The full variable domain, its missing parts supplied by reference TRBV5-6 and TRBJ2-5, is DAGVTQSPTHLIKTRGQQVTLRCSPKSGHDTVSWYQQALGQGPQFIFQYYEEEERQRGNFPDRFSGHQFPNYSSELNVNALLLGDSALYLCASSYGIQETQYFGPGTRLLVL.

This chain joins TRBV6-1 and TRBJ1-1; no definite D call. Germline V gene sequence: CDR1 MNHNS, CDR2 SASEGT. V lost 10 bases and J 1 base, leaving 16 bases between the germline ends. CDR3 length: 14 residues. CDR3 amino acids: CATVKERRNTEAFF. As DNA, the CDR3 is TGTGCCACCGTGAAAGAAAGGAGGAACACTGAAGCTTTCTTT.

This chain connects TRBV18 to TRBJ1-5; TRBD1 matches at 7 bases. Trimming took 3 bases from V and 6 from J; bases not matched to a gene: 11. The CDR3 length is 16 residues. CDR1 and CDR2 (germline): KGHSH, LQKENI. CDR3 coding DNA: TGTGCCAGCTCACCGACACAGGGGACGACTGGTCAGCCCCAGCATTTT. This sequence encodes CASSPTQGTTGQPQHF.

Concerning this clone itself: At one boundary the junction diverges from the germline segment, which might be a read error. The sample has other DNA sequences that encode this CDR3 too. This chain uses TRBV6-4 with TRBJ1-1; a possible D gene is TRBD1 (5 bases). CDR1 and CDR2 (germline): MRHNA, SNTAGT. The length of the CDR3 is 13 residues. CDR3 amino acids: CASSETRGTEAFF. The CDR3 DNA reads TGTGCTAGCAGTGAGACCCGGGGGACTGAAGCTTTCTTT.

J is TRBJ1-2 and V is TRBV5-1; no reliable D call. The germline V gene encodes CDR1 SGHRS and CDR2 YFSETQ. V lost 0 bases and J 5 bases, leaving 11 bases between the germline ends. CDR3 length equals 14 residues. In nucleotides, the CDR3 is TGCGCCAGCAGCTTGGGCTCGAGGGATTATGGCTACACCTTC. Its translation: CASSLGSRDYGYTF.

The gene calls are TRBV5-6 and TRBJ1-2; 7 nucleotides match TRBD1. CDR3 length: 19 residues. CDR1 SGHDT and CDR2 YYEEEE come from the germline V gene. V gave up 1 base and J gave up 7 bases; unmatched junction bases: 22. The CDR3 sequence: CASSLRPNRDSQFLRGYTF. The CDR3 nucleotides are TGTGCCAGCAGCTTGCGCCCCAACCGGGACAGCCAATTCCTCCGTGGCTACACCTTC. The variable domain in full, completed from reference TRBV5-6 and TRBJ1-2, reads DAGVTQSPTHLIKTRGQQVTLRCSPKSGHDTVSWYQQALGQGPQFIFQYYEEEERQRGNFPDRFSGHQFPNYSSELNVNALLLGDSALYLCASSLRPNRDSQFLRGYTFGSGTRLTVV.

The chain combines TRBV5-6 with TRBJ2-1; D is possibly TRBD2 (6 bases). The CDR3 runs 16 residues. Per the germline V gene, CDR1 is SGHDT and CDR2 is YYEEEE. Trimming took 0 bases from V and 8 from J, leaving 18 bases between them. The CDR3 protein is CASSLGRLVVDHEQFF. DNA of the CDR3: TGTGCCAGCAGCTTGGGGAGACTAGTGGTTGATCATGAGCAGTTCTTC.

The rearrangement uses TRBV19 and TRBJ2-1; 8 positions agree with TRBD2. Trimming removed 5 bases from V and 6 bases from J; junction bases left unmatched: 9. CDR3 size: 15 residues. CDR1 LNHDA and CDR2 SQIVND come from the germline V gene (reference sequence). The DNA for the CDR3 is TGTGCCAGTAGTGGGTTAGCGGGGCCACGCAATGAGCAGTTCTTC. This gives the protein CASSGLAGPRNEQFF.

The V gene is TRBV19, the J gene TRBJ1-2; 11 nucleotides line up with TRBD1. This CDR3 has 15 residues. Trimming cost V 1 base and J 8 bases; bases outside gene matches: 6. The germline CDR1 and CDR2 sequences are LNHDA and SQIVND (reference sequence). The CDR3 DNA follows: TGTGCCAGTAGTATAGGGGACAGGGGGTCCGGGGGCTACACCTTC. Its protein product is CASSIGDRGSGGYTF. Combining the CDR3 with reference TRBV19 and TRBJ1-2 gives the whole variable domain DGGITQSPKYLFRKEGQNVTLSCEQNLNHDAMYWYRQDPGQGLRLIYYSQIVNDFQKGDIAEGYSVSREKKESFPLTVTSAQKNPTAFYLCASSIGDRGSGGYTFGSGTRLTVV.

The V gene is TRBV13, the J gene TRBJ2-1; TRBD1 agrees at 11 bases. V shed 4 bases, J shed 3 bases, and the junction held 11 bases outside the gene matches. The CDR3 loop spans 18 amino acids. The germline V gene encodes CDR1 PRHDT and CDR2 FYEKMQ (reference sequence). CDR3 coding DNA: TGTGCCAGCAGCTCCCGGGACAGGGGGTATGGGGTCTACAATGAGCAGTTCTTC. Translated, it gives CASSSRDRGYGVYNEQFF.

Note on this clone: Here the CDR3 omits its conserved ending phenylalanine or tryptophan, so a read error is the likely source. The chain carries TRBV6-4 and TRBJ2-7, with TRBD2 as a possible D gene (6 bases). The CDR3 length is 9 residues. Germline V gene sequence: CDR1 MRHNA, CDR2 SNTAGT. Deletions cut 10 bases from V and 7 bases from J, with 8 bases between. The CDR3 sequence is CATLAEQYL. The CDR3 region has the DNA TGTGCCACGCTAGCGGAGCAGTACCTC.

A few counts support this clone. The J gene is TRBJ2-1, the V gene TRBV2; weak D call: TRBD2 (6 bases). Germline loops: CDR1 SNHLY, CDR2 FYNNEI. The CDR3 runs 18 residues. With 0 bases removed from V and 1 base from J, the gap between germline ends came to 16 bases. The CDR3 bases are TGTGCCAGCAGTGAAGCTGGGACGTTTGCGGGGTCCTACAATGAGCAGTTCTTC. Residues: CASSEAGTFAGSYNEQFF.

The chain links TRBV5-1 to TRBJ1-1; no reliable D call. This CDR3 region has 13 residues. V was pared by 5 bases and J by 1 base, with 9 bases between. In germline, CDR1 is SGHRS, CDR2 YFSETQ. The CDR3 loop reads CASRSGSNTEAFF. The CDR3 DNA sequence: TGCGCCAGCAGGTCAGGTTCGAACACTGAAGCTTTCTTT.

The rearrangement uses TRBV6-6 and TRBJ2-3, with TRBD2 matching over 9 bases. The junction had 0 bases not matched to a gene; V was cut back by 5 bases and J by 9 bases. The CDR3 consists of 11 residues. The germline V gene encodes CDR1 MNHNY and CDR2 SVGAGI (reference sequence). This chain's CDR3 is CASSLAGTQYF. CDR3 nucleotide sequence: TGTGCCAGCAGTCTAGCGGGGACGCAGTATTTT.

This chain connects TRBV29-1 to TRBJ1-1; TRBD1 agrees at 7 bases. Germline V gene sequence: CDR1 SQVTM, CDR2 ANQGSEA. CDR3 size: 12 residues. The ends lost 4 bases at V and 5 bases at J; junction bases unmatched: 4. The CDR3 loop is CSVGAGGTEAFF. CDR3 DNA: TGCAGCGTTGGGGCAGGGGGGACTGAAGCTTTCTTT.

The chain has TRBV4-2 and TRBJ2-3, with 9 bases that match TRBD1. The CDR3 covers 15 residues. The V gene's germline CDR1 is LGHNA and CDR2 YNFKEQ. Trimming cost V 7 bases and J 4 bases; bases outside gene matches: 9. The CDR3 is CASTSPGQGPDTQYF. CDR3 coding DNA: TGTGCCAGCACCAGCCCGGGACAGGGCCCAGATACGCAGTATTTT.

Remarks on this clone: An end of the junction differs from the germline gene, which may be a read error. V usage is TRBV7-9 and J usage is TRBJ1-5; possible D gene TRBD1, 5 bases. The CDR3 sequence is 15 residues long. CDR1 is SEHNR and CDR2 is FQNEAQ in the germline V gene (reference sequence). CDR3 nucleotide sequence: TGTTCCAGCAGCCCATCCGGGACTTCCCTCGCGCCCCAGCATTTT. Translating it yields CSSSPSGTSLAPQHF.

The chain employs TRBV14 and TRBJ2-7, with a tentative D call TRBD1 (5 bases). The V end was cut by 1 base, the J end by 6 bases, with 13 bases between. The CDR3 runs to 14 residues. Per the germline V gene, CDR1 is SGHDN and CDR2 is FVKESK. The CDR3 here is CASSQGGYVVEQYF. The CDR3 nucleotides are TGTGCCAGCAGCCAAGGGGGCTATGTCGTCGAGCAGTACTTC.

Here the CDR3 DNA reads TGCGCCAGCAGCTCCGGACAGGGGCCGGGGCAGGATACGCAGTATTTT. As protein: CASSSGQGPGQDTQYF. This chain links TRBV5-1 with TRBJ2-3; TRBD1 matches at 9 bases. Germline V lookup: CDR1 SGHRS, CDR2 YFSETQ. V trimming: 3 bases; J trimming: 6 bases; junction bases outside the gene matches: 11. CDR3 length equals 16 residues.

J is TRBJ1-6 and V is TRBV2, with a weak D call TRBD1 (5 bases). The V gene lost 5 bases and the J gene lost 9 bases, with 20 bases spanning the gap. Germline CDR1 is SNHLY and CDR2 is FYNNEI. The CDR3 consists of 16 residues. Written as DNA, the CDR3 is TGTGCCAGCAGTCCCCTAAGTGACGGAAGGGGTTCACCCCTCCACTTT. Protein: CASSPLSDGRGSPLHF.

The J gene is TRBJ2-1, the V gene TRBV27; TRBD2 aligns across 9 bases. Germline V gives CDR1 MNHEY, CDR2 SMNVEV (reference sequence). This CDR3 has 15 amino acids. With V trimmed by 7 bases and J by 7 bases, 11 bases remained unmatched. CDR3 nucleotide sequence: TGTGCCAGCACAACGCGCGGGGGGGCAGGGAATGAGCAGTTCTTC. It translates to CASTTRGGAGNEQFF.